A single sample is the source of the 20 T cell receptor beta chains below, sequenced in a study of post-analysis software for immune sequencing data. Overall study results and limits: Comparison of patients with controls showed about 5 TRBV segments more frequent in patients, TRBV5-6, TRBV5-1 and TRBV20-1 among them.

Researchers reported that TCR beta cDNA libraries carried unique molecular identifiers. TCRdb re-derived calls from the PCR reads in MiXCR, one entry per CDR3 protein. The sample yields 600,000 to 700,000 distinct CDR3 sequences, 55% to 60% seen once. Antigens for these TCRs are unknown. Input material: blood. These receptor sequences come from a girl aged 2 to 9 with multiple sclerosis.

This clonotype was seen a handful of times. The rearrangement links TRBV25-1 to TRBJ2-5, with 12 bases lining up with TRBD2. Germline V gene lookup returns CDR1 MGHDK and CDR2 SYGVNS. CDR3 length equals 15 residues. Losses at the gene ends were 7 bases for V and 2 bases for J; bases not matched to a gene: 5. The CDR3 sequence is CASTGLAGPQETQYF. CDR3 in DNA: TGTGCCAGCACCGGACTAGCGGGACCACAAGAGACCCAGTACTTC. The whole variable domain, filled in from reference TRBV25-1 and TRBJ2-5, reads EADIYQTPRYLVIGTGKKITLECSQTMGHDKMYWYQQDPGMELHLIHYSYGVNSTEKGDLSSESTVSRIRTEHFPLTLESARPSHTSQYLCASTGLAGPQETQYFGPGTRLLVL.

This chain uses TRBV6-1 with TRBJ2-1; D possibly uses TRBD1 or TRBD2 (7 bases each). The CDR3 is made up of 14 amino acids. CDR1 and CDR2 from the germline V gene are MNHNS and SASEGT. V lost 9 bases, J lost 9 bases, and 21 bases lay in between. For the CDR3, the DNA is TGTGCCAGTCCCCCGGGGAGGGGGCAGGGTGAGCAGTTCTTC. This gives the protein CASPPGRGQGEQFF.

The rearrangement links TRBV20-1 to TRBJ2-3, with 8 bases identical to TRBD2. There are 15 residues in the CDR3. From germline, CDR1 is DFQATT and CDR2 SNEGSKA (reference sequence). Trimming at V came to 6 bases and at J to 0 bases, leaving 8 bases not matched to a gene. The CDR3 sequence: CSANLAGISTDTQYF. CDR3 nucleotides: TGCAGTGCCAACTTAGCGGGAATTAGCACAGATACGCAGTATTTT.

The CDR3 DNA reads as TGCAGCACTTCCGGGACTAGCGGGAGTAACAATGAGCAGTTCTTC. Protein: CSTSGTSGSNNEQFF. The chain combines TRBV29-1 with TRBJ2-1; 14 nucleotides match TRBD2. The CDR3 has 15 amino acids. V shed 8 bases and J 5 bases; nucleotides not matched to a gene: 8. Germline V gives CDR1 SQVTM, CDR2 ANQGSEA.

The rearrangement uses TRBV24-1 and TRBJ1-5; tentative D call: TRBD1 (5 bases). The CDR3 consists of 14 residues. Germline V gene lookup returns CDR1 KGHDR and CDR2 SFDVKD. With 9 bases removed from V and 4 bases from J, the gap between germline ends came to 15 bases. CDR3 sequence: CATSKEGRNQPQHF. For the CDR3, the DNA is TGTGCCACCTCGAAGGAGGGACGAAATCAGCCCCAGCATTTT.

This clonotype was counted a single time. The chain joins TRBV10-3 to TRBJ1-2; 9 nucleotides align to TRBD1. CDR1 is ENHRY and CDR2 is SYGVKD in the germline V gene. The CDR3 contains 14 residues. Trimming removed 6 bases from V and 3 bases from J; junction bases left unmatched: 5. This CDR3 reads CAIRQGQGYYGYTF. For the CDR3, the DNA is TGTGCCATCAGGCAAGGACAGGGGTACTATGGCTACACCTTC.

This clonotype was detected only a few times. Here the CDR3 reads CARTGRKETQYF. The DNA of the CDR3 is TGTGCCAGGACGGGGCGGAAAGAGACCCAGTACTTC. V and J are TRBV5-6 and TRBJ2-5; TRBD1 or TRBD2 may be the D gene (5 bases each). This CDR3 has 12 residues. Deletions cut 8 bases from V and 3 bases from J, with 11 bases between. The germline gives CDR1 SGHDT, CDR2 YYEEEE.

This rearrangement joins TRBV5-1 to TRBJ1-1, with D possibly TRBD1 on 5 matching bases. This CDR3 is 15 amino acids long. Between the trimmed V and J ends, which lost 1 base and 1 base, there was a span of 11 bases. CDR1 is SGHRS and CDR2 is YFSETQ in the germline V gene. The CDR3 bases are TGCGCCAGCAGCTTGCGGCCGGGGGGGAACACTGAAGCTTTCTTT. This encodes CASSLRPGGNTEAFF. The variable domain in full, completed from reference TRBV5-1 and TRBJ1-1, reads KAGVTQTPRYLIKTRGQQVTLSCSPISGHRSVSWYQQTPGQGLQFLFEYFSETQRNKGNFPGRFSGRQFSNSRSEMNVSTLELGDSALYLCASSLRPGGNTEAFFGQGTRLTVV.

J is TRBJ2-1 and V is TRBV6-5; D is uncertain. The V end lost 6 bases, the J end lost 10 bases, and 16 bases lay between the germline ends. The CDR3 is made up of 13 amino acids. Germline assignment: CDR1 MNHEY and CDR2 SVGAGI. The CDR3 sequence: CASRPGLSVEQFF. Written as DNA, the CDR3 is TGTGCCAGCAGGCCGGGCCTCAGTGTGGAGCAGTTCTTC.

J is TRBJ2-5 and V is TRBV4-2; tentative D call: TRBD2 (5 bases). The V end lost 0 bases, the J end lost 7 bases, and 12 bases lay between the germline ends. Germline lookup yields CDR1 LGHNA and CDR2 YNFKEQ. The CDR3 sequence is 14 residues long. CDR3 coding DNA: TGTGCCAGCAGCCAAGAAATAGATCGGGGGACCCAGTACTTC. Translation: CASSQEIDRGTQYF.

The sample holds a few counts of this clonotype. This rearrangement joins TRBV6-5 to TRBJ1-1, with D possibly matching TRBD1 (6 bases). CDR3 length: 14 amino acids. CDR1 and CDR2 from the germline V gene are MNHEY and SVGAGI. Deletions cut 6 bases from V and 0 bases from J, with 11 bases between. CDR3 residues: CASRTDSLNTEAFF. CDR3 DNA: TGTGCCAGCAGGACGGACAGCTTGAACACTGAAGCTTTCTTT.

The chain employs TRBV11-1 and TRBJ2-3, with D possibly TRBD2 on 5 matching bases. Germline V gives CDR1 SGHAT, CDR2 FQDESV (reference sequence). Deletions cut 5 bases from V and 3 bases from J, with 18 bases between. This CDR3 is built from 16 residues. The CDR3 DNA reads TGTGCCAGCAGCCCGATTAGGGCGGGCGGAACAGATACGCAGTATTTT. This codes for CASSPIRAGGTDTQYF.

The genes are TRBV7-2 and TRBJ1-6; D is possibly TRBD1 (5 bases). CDR1 SGHTA and CDR2 FQGNSA come from the germline V gene. The V and J ends lost 1 base and 8 bases respectively, with 12 bases between them. There are 15 residues in the CDR3. Written as DNA, the CDR3 is TGTGCCAGCAGCTTAGATGGGGGGAAGGATTCACCCCTCCACTTT. Translated, it gives CASSLDGGKDSPLHF.

This chain links TRBV10-3 with TRBJ2-3, with D possibly called TRBD1 or TRBD2 (5 bases each). The V end lost 5 bases, the J end lost 5 bases, and 17 bases lay between the germline ends. CDR1 and CDR2 (germline): ENHRY, SYGVKD. This CDR3 contains 15 residues. The CDR3 sequence is CAISPGLSKLDTQYF. The CDR3 coding sequence is TGTGCCATCAGTCCGGGGCTCTCAAAGCTAGATACGCAGTATTTT.

The chain joins TRBV9 to TRBJ2-1, with unresolved D. This CDR3 has 12 residues. CDR1 is SGDLS, CDR2 YYNGEE, per germline. V was shortened by 3 bases and J by 13 bases, with 14 bases between the two germline ends. CDR3 amino acids: CASSGDAAVQFF. In DNA form, the CDR3 reads TGTGCCAGCAGCGGAGACGCCGCTGTCCAGTTCTTC. Full variable domain (rest looked up from reference TRBV9 and TRBJ2-1): DSGVTQTPKHLITATGQRVTLRCSPRSGDLSVYWYQQSLDQGLQFLIQYYNGEERAKGNILERFSAQQFPDLHSELNLSSLELGDSALYFCASSGDAAVQFFGPGTRLTVL.

This sequence joins TRBV6-5 and TRBJ1-3; D unclear. From germline, CDR1 is MNHEY and CDR2 SVGAGI. With 0 bases removed from V and 4 bases from J, the gap between germline ends came to 13 bases. The CDR3 is 16 amino acids. The CDR3 loop is CASSYSTVPGGNTIYF. CDR3 in DNA: TGTGCCAGCAGTTACTCGACCGTTCCCGGGGGAAACACCATATATTTT.

Worth noting for this clonotype: The junction departs from germline at one end; a sequencing error may be responsible. V usage is TRBV6-1 and J usage is TRBJ2-2; TRBD1 or TRBD2 may be the D gene (5 bases each). This CDR3 contains 14 residues. CDR1 and CDR2 (germline): MNHNS, SASEGT. CDR3 region: CASREGTNTGEPFF. The CDR3 region has the DNA TGTGCCAGCAGAGAGGGGACGAACACCGGGGAGCCGTTTTTT.

This sequence joins TRBV6-5 and TRBJ2-1; no definite D call. Trimming took off 3 bases at V and 2 bases at J, with 20 bases between the two ends. The CDR3 consists of 18 residues. Germline assignment: CDR1 MNHEY and CDR2 SVGAGI. The CDR3 reads CASSYFPAAVRPYNEQFF. Written as DNA, the CDR3 is TGTGCCAGCAGTTATTTCCCCGCGGCAGTGCGTCCCTACAATGAGCAGTTCTTC.

V gene TRBV9 combines with J gene TRBJ2-1, with 12 bases lining up with TRBD2. CDR1 is SGDLS and CDR2 is YYNGEE in the germline V gene. V lost 0 bases, J lost 7 bases, and 11 bases stayed unmatched. This CDR3 has 18 amino acids. CDR3 in DNA: TGTGCCAGCAGCGTAGCAGGGTCTAGCGGGGGGGCAGTAAATGAGCAGTTCTTC. Translating gives CASSVAGSSGGAVNEQFF.

This clonotype has only one observation. The chain is built from TRBV3-1 and TRBJ2-6, with D perhaps matching TRBD1 or TRBD2 (5 bases each). The germline V and J ends were trimmed by 1 base and 0 bases, with 10 bases remaining between them. The CDR3 runs 17 residues. The V gene's germline CDR1 is LGHDT and CDR2 YNNKEL (reference sequence). The CDR3 here is CASSQVEGSSGANVLTF. The CDR3 DNA follows: TGTGCCAGCAGCCAAGTAGAGGGGTCCTCTGGGGCCAACGTCCTGACTTTC.